These T cell receptor beta chains were read from a single sample in a study of cytomegalovirus exposure and HLA in healthy donors. Assay: immunoSEQ multiplex PCR; the TCRdb copy retains only in-frame clones and omits some. The sample consists of approximately 100,000 clones, roughly 60% of them appearing once. Material for sequencing was PBMCs. The source of these receptors is a human donor in good health. Each CDR3 is given with its conserved first and last residue. The D gene is left open where the match is weak. Not every row has a clone size; where given, it reads once, few, many or a size class.

14 - - TRBJ1-4 TRBV30 CAWSVRGINEKLFF TGTGCCTGGAGTGTACGAGGCATTAATGAAAAACTGTTTTTT
14 TRBD2 - TRBJ2-2 TRBV2 CASSESAGTGELFF TGTGCCAGCAGTGAATCAGCGGGGACCGGGGAGCTGTTTTTT
15 - few TRBJ1-5 TRBV7-9 CASSLDRLTNQPQHF TGTGCCAGCAGCCTTGACAGGCTCACCAATCAGCCCCAGCATTTT
15 - - TRBJ2-2 TRBV6-1 CASSESGRGTGELFF TGTGCCAGCAGTGAATCGGGCAGGGGTACCGGGGAGCTGTTTTTT
12 - - TRBJ2-7 TRBV7-8 CASSPRTREQYF TGTGCCAGCAGCCCTCGGACACGCGAGCAGTACTTC
12 - - TRBJ2-3 TRBV29-1 CSVRESTDTQYF TGCAGCGTCAGGGAAAGCACAGATACGCAGTATTTT
18 - - TRBJ2-5 TRBV4-1 CASSQDGHRGALQETQYF TGCGCCAGCAGCCAAGATGGCCATCGGGGGGCCTTACAAGAGACCCAGTACTTC
14 TRBD1 once TRBJ2-5 TRBV6-1 CASNLDRDQETQYF TGTGCCAGCAATTTGGACAGGGACCAAGAGACCCAGTACTTC
17 - - TRBJ1-1 TRBV19 CASSLQSRGHPNTEAFF TGTGCCAGTAGCCTACAATCTAGGGGACACCCGAACACTGAAGCTTTCTTT
16 TRBD1 - TRBJ2-7 TRBV11-2 CASSLETGTITYEQYF TGTGCCAGCAGCTTAGAGACAGGGACGATTACCTACGAGCAGTACTTC
13 - - TRBJ1-5 TRBV6-5 CASSYSRVQPQHF TGTGCCAGCAGTTACAGCAGGGTCCAGCCCCAGCATTTT
14 - - TRBJ1-1 TRBV10-3 CAISPGSIDTEAFF TGTGCCATCAGCCCCGGGAGCATTGACACTGAAGCTTTCTTT
15 - few TRBJ2-5 TRBV7-7 CASSRTSGVSETQYF TGTGCCAGCAGTCGAACTTCAGGGGTATCCGAGACCCAGTACTTC
13 TRBD1 - TRBJ2-6 TRBV2 CASSFDRVDVLTF TGTGCCAGCAGCTTCGACAGGGTCGACGTCCTGACTTTC